This T cell receptor (beta chain) stems from a study of cytomegalovirus exposure and HLA in healthy donors (dated by TCRdb to about 2017). At the level of the whole study: According to a later analysis, one platform produced both the roughly 120 validation repertoires and the 700 or so repertoires of the first cohort. The study aimed to test whether cataloging public T cell receptors could reveal signatures of past pathogen exposure. Besides the first cohort of 666 subjects, a separate validation cohort made up of 120 or so different subjects was used. To predict cytomegalovirus infection status, the study brought together high-throughput TCR immunosequencing, statistical association of individual TCRs with disease status, and machine learning.

The library came from the immunoSEQ multiplex PCR assay. The original methods were these. A statistical classification framework was developed to diagnose cytomegalovirus status using the catalog of TCR beta chain sequences. This is the immuneACCESS table as TCRdb keeps it, with only in-frame sequences that have V and J called. A part of the clones is gone; compared with another copy, unresolved V genes explain less than half, and the rest is unexplained. That table furnishes V, J and clone size, whereas the DNA furnished D and trimming. The sample table shows about 340,000 clones, and roughly 89% are seen once. The leading ten clones occupy about 0.8% of the sample. The germline V gene provides CDR1 MRHNA and CDR2 SNTAGT. The CDR3 runs 14 residues from the cysteine to the phenylalanine. Just CDR3 DNA is preserved here, 42 bases in frame from base 1. At the junction V is shortened by 4 bases and J by 0 bases, with 6 bases in between.

Broad study findings and their caveats: A few of the identified cytomegalovirus-associated TCR beta chains were confirmed in vitro to be specific for cytomegalovirus antigens. The authors suggested that the approach could potentially be generalized to other disease states and immunological phenotypes. A later analysis had no HLA typing for the validation cohort, so co-occurrence there was scored across all 110 or so repertoires. In the study, around 150 TCR beta chains were listed as associated with cytomegalovirus. In both the original and validation cohorts, the classifier was reported to diagnose cytomegalovirus status with high specificity and sensitivity. Across donors, most TCR sequences were observed very rarely, whereas some public TCRs were present in many individuals. Subsequent analysis determined that TCRs grouped into clusters in the first cohort also showed a tendency toward co-occurrence across the 130 or so validation repertoires, and approximately 93% of cluster scores exceeded 0.

With respect to this clone: It lacks a known antigen. Base quality data are lacking; no much larger clone is found one base away.

Separate from the approximately 670-subject first cohort, the validation cohort of 90 to 150 subjects was the group to which the donors belonged. The clonotype comes from a young woman in good health and CMV-seronegative. Sequencing used PBMCs. The receptor chain draws on TRBV6-4 and TRBJ2-2, with the D gene not clear enough to name. In nucleotide form, the sequence is TGTGCCAGCAGTGTACAACCGAACACCGGGGAGCTGTTTTTT. Protein translation: CASSVQPNTGELFF.